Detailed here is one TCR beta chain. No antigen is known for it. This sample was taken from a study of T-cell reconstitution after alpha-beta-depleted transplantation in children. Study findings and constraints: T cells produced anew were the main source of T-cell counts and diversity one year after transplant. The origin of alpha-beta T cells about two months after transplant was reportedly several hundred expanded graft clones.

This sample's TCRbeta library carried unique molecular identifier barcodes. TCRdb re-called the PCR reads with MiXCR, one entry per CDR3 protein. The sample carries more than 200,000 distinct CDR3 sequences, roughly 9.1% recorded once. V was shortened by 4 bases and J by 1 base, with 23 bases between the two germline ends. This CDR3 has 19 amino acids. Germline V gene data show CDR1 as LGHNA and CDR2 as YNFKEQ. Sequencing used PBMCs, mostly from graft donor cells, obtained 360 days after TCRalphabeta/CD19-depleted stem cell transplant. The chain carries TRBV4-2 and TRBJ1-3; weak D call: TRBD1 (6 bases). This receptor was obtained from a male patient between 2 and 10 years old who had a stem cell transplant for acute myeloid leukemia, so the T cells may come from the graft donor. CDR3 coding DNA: TGTGCCAGCAGCCTCCCCCGAGGGGGGACGGCCACGTCTGGAAACACCATATATTTT. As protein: CASSLPRGGTATSGNTIYF.